This TCR beta chain was captured in a study of shared clonotypes between healthy human individuals. General observations from the study: What naive subsets generally showed was a larger estimated richness than memory subsets showed.

Looked up from germline, CDR1 is SGHRS and CDR2 is YFSETQ. J was trimmed by 5 bases and V by 4 bases; bases with no gene match: 8. The CDR3 has 15 residues. The data were produced by immunoSEQ multiplex PCR, yet TCRdb's version contains in-frame clones alone and is incomplete. The sample has some 1 million clones, around 76% seen once. Comments on this clone: Its specificity is not known.

This clonotype originated in a man between 18 and 29 years old in good health. Sequencing was performed on memory CD4+ T cells sorted from blood. Documented subset: CD45RA-negative fraction. The V and J genes are TRBV5-1 and TRBJ1-5; 8 bases line up with TRBD1. In nucleotides, the CDR3 is TGCGCCAGCAGCACAGGACAGGGTGTGGATCAGCCCCAGCATTTT. Amino acids: CASSTGQGVDQPQHF.